What follows are 22 T cell receptor beta chains derived from one specimen sequenced in a study of T-cell reconstitution after alpha-beta-depleted transplantation in children. The library targeted TCRbeta and was prepared with unique molecular identifiers. TCRdb reprocessed the PCR reads via MiXCR and lists one record per CDR3 protein. Of 600,000 to 700,000 distinct CDR3 sequences detected, roughly 17% appear once; the ten largest clones hold over 0.95%. Sequences were derived from PBMCs from the stem cell graft donor, sampled from the stem cell graft. The receptors stem from a human donor who donated a stem cell graft to a child with acute myeloid leukemia.

This clonotype was seen a few times. The chain combines TRBV7-9 with TRBJ2-7; no clear D gene. CDR3 length: 12 residues. The germline CDR1 and CDR2 sequences are SEHNR and FQNEAQ (reference sequence). The V end lost 5 bases, the J end lost 7 bases, and 12 bases lay between the germline ends. In nucleotides, the CDR3 is TGTGCCAGCAGCCCCCGATTCCCTGAGCAGTACTTC. It specifies CASSPRFPEQYF.

There are a few counts of this clonotype. V gene TRBV5-1 combines with J gene TRBJ2-7; TRBD1 is a possible D gene (5 bases). The CDR3 is made up of 15 amino acids. V gave up 4 bases and J gave up 3 bases, with 17 bases separating them. Germline assignment: CDR1 SGHRS and CDR2 YFSETQ. DNA of the CDR3: TGCGCCAGCAGCACGGCCGACAGACTCTTCTACGAGCAGTACTTC. This sequence encodes CASSTADRLFYEQYF.

The chain employs TRBV5-5 and TRBJ1-1; a possible D gene is TRBD1 (5 bases). Germline lookup yields CDR1 SGHKS and CDR2 YYEKEE (reference sequence). The CDR3 sequence is 16 residues long. V shed 3 bases and J shed 3 bases, with 18 bases lying between them. The CDR3: CASSSRAGRWDTEAFF. For the CDR3, the DNA is TGTGCCAGCAGCTCCCGAGCGGGGCGTTGGGACACTGAAGCTTTCTTT.

This clonotype was seen only a few times. CDR3 amino acids: CSAGPPGGQLYQPQHF. CDR3 sequence (DNA): TGCAGTGCTGGCCCTCCAGGAGGACAGCTTTATCAGCCCCAGCATTTT. J is TRBJ1-5 and V is TRBV20-1; D is possibly TRBD1 (6 bases). Trimming removed 5 bases at V and 5 bases at J, with 22 bases between. The CDR3 is made up of 16 amino acids. Germline assignment: CDR1 DFQATT and CDR2 SNEGSKA (reference sequence).

This clonotype has at least ten counts. The chain combines TRBV20-1 with TRBJ1-4; D unresolved. Germline-derived CDR1 and CDR2 are DFQATT and SNEGSKA (reference sequence). With 3 bases removed from V and 8 bases from J, the gap between germline ends came to 19 bases. This CDR3 contains 15 residues. The DNA of the CDR3 is TGCAGTGCTAGCCCCATCTCCCTTAAACCGGAAAAACTGTTTTTT. As protein: CSASPISLKPEKLFF.

The J gene is TRBJ2-6, the V gene TRBV28, with TRBD1 matching 8 bases. From germline, CDR1 is MDHEN and CDR2 SYDVKM. J was trimmed by 0 bases and V by 7 bases; bases with no gene match: 5. The CDR3 length is 16 residues. CDR3 in DNA: TGTGCCAGCACAGGGGACAGGTACTCTGGGGCCAACGTCCTGACTTTC. This sequence encodes CASTGDRYSGANVLTF.

This clonotype was observed a few times. V and J are TRBV20-1 and TRBJ2-1; either TRBD1 or TRBD2 may supply D (5 bases each). V was shortened by 8 bases and J by 5 bases, with 19 bases between the two germline ends. Germline-derived CDR1 and CDR2 are DFQATT and SNEGSKA (reference sequence). The CDR3 length is 14 residues. DNA for the CDR3: TGCAGTACCCCCGGGACGCTGAGAGACAATGAGCAGTTCTTC. It yields the protein CSTPGTLRDNEQFF.

This clonotype was counted a few times. The chain combines TRBV5-5 with TRBJ1-1; D ambiguous. CDR1 is SGHKS, CDR2 YYEKEE, per germline (reference sequence). Trimming shortened V by 0 bases and J by 0 bases, and 9 bases separated the two germline ends. CDR3 length equals 15 residues. The CDR3 DNA sequence: TGTGCCAGCAGCTTGGACTATTTGATGAACACTGAAGCTTTCTTT. This sequence encodes CASSLDYLMNTEAFF.

This clonotype was found many times. The rearrangement links TRBV20-1 to TRBJ1-3; TRBD1 agrees at 7 bases. Trimming cost V 0 bases and J 3 bases; bases outside gene matches: 5. The CDR3 is 15 residues long. Germline CDR1 is DFQATT and CDR2 is SNEGSKA (reference sequence). For the CDR3, the DNA is TGCAGTGCTAGAGATCACAGGGGCAGTGGAAACACCATATATTTT. It translates to CSARDHRGSGNTIYF.

This clonotype was seen a handful of times. The chain joins TRBV9 to TRBJ2-7; tentatively, D is TRBD1 (5 bases). V lost 3 bases and J lost 1, with 11 bases in between. Per the germline V gene, CDR1 is SGDLS and CDR2 is YYNGEE. CDR3 size: 14 residues. The CDR3 is CASSAEDNSYEQYF. CDR3 bases: TGTGCCAGCAGCGCAGAGGACAATTCCTACGAGCAGTACTTC.

This clonotype was counted ten times or more. This chain uses TRBV7-9 with TRBJ1-1, with no clear D. CDR3 length: 15 residues. Germline CDR1 is SEHNR and CDR2 is FQNEAQ (reference sequence). V was clipped by 2 bases and J by 0 bases, with 10 bases between them. CDR3 region: CASSLPVDMNTEAFF. The CDR3 DNA follows: TGTGCCAGCAGCTTACCCGTAGACATGAACACTGAAGCTTTCTTT.

This clonotype was observed a few times. CDR3 coding DNA: TGTGCCAGCAGTCTACAGGGGCTGTGGAATGAAAAACTGTTTTTT. Translation gives CASSLQGLWNEKLFF. The rearrangement uses TRBV27 and TRBJ1-4; the match to TRBD1 covers 7 bases. CDR3 length: 15 amino acids. Losses at the gene ends were 5 bases for V and 5 bases for J; bases not matched to a gene: 8. Germline assignment: CDR1 MNHEY and CDR2 SMNVEV (reference sequence).

This clonotype was observed a few times. This sequence joins TRBV12-3 or TRBV12-4 and TRBJ1-6, with a tentative D call TRBD1 (5 bases). The CDR3 is 12 residues long. The V gene lost 6 bases and the J gene lost 6 bases, with 6 bases spanning the gap. This chain's CDR3 is CASRGTNSPLHF. The CDR3 DNA sequence: TGTGCCAGCAGGGGGACTAATTCACCCCTCCACTTT.

This clonotype was counted only a few times. V is TRBV28 and J is TRBJ2-3; the match to TRBD2 covers 7 bases. The germline V gene encodes CDR1 MDHEN and CDR2 SYDVKM. The ends lost 4 bases at V and 0 bases at J; junction bases unmatched: 10. The CDR3 is made up of 17 amino acids. CDR3 region: CASSSAPGLGSTDTQYF. In DNA, the CDR3 is TGTGCCAGCAGTTCTGCCCCCGGACTAGGGAGCACAGATACGCAGTATTTT. The complete variable domain, with remaining parts taken from reference TRBV28 and TRBJ2-3, reads DVKVTQSSRYLVKRTGEKVFLECVQDMDHENMFWYRQDPGLGLRLIYFSYDVKMKEKGDIPEGYSVSREKKERFSLILESASTNQTSMYLCASSSAPGLGSTDTQYFGPGTRLTVL.

The chain is built from TRBV15 and TRBJ2-3, with 8 bases that match TRBD2. CDR3 length equals 20 residues. V shed 1 base and J 1 base; nucleotides not matched to a gene: 16. Germline V gene lookup returns CDR1 LNHNV and CDR2 YYDKDF (reference sequence). The CDR3 protein is CATSRVEGRTSPIRTDTQYF. The CDR3 DNA sequence: TGTGCCACCAGCAGAGTGGAGGGGAGGACTAGCCCCATCCGCACAGATACGCAGTATTTT.

The chain is built from TRBV5-1 and TRBJ2-7, with D hard to call. This CDR3 has 15 residues. Trimming took off 1 base at V and 2 bases at J, with 13 bases between the two ends. Germline CDR1 SGHRS, CDR2 YFSETQ. DNA for the CDR3: TGCGCCAGCAGCTTGAATGGCCCCGTGACCTACGAGCAGTACGTC. Its translation: CASSLNGPVTYEQYV.

The gene calls are TRBV7-2 and TRBJ1-4, with D uncertain. The CDR3 is 14 residues long. Trimming cost V 5 bases and J 2 bases, with 9 bases left between them. Per the germline V gene, CDR1 is SGHTA and CDR2 is FQGNSA. CDR3 DNA: TGTGCCAGCAGCGTGACCCACACTAATGAAAAACTGTTTTTT. Amino acids: CASSVTHTNEKLFF.

This clonotype appeared many times. The chain uses TRBV7-2 and TRBJ2-7; TRBD2 matches 8 bases. Germline V gives CDR1 SGHTA, CDR2 FQGNSA. This CDR3 region has 15 residues. V dropped 5 bases and J dropped 7; count of bases not matched to a gene: 13. The CDR3 nucleotides are TGTGCCAGCAGCCGTTCGGCCCGGGGGGGTGAGGAGCAGTACTTC. Encoded protein: CASSRSARGGEEQYF.

The V call is TRBV15, the J call TRBJ2-3, with 10 bases lining up with TRBD2. CDR1 is LNHNV, CDR2 YYDKDF, per germline (reference sequence). The CDR3 spans 20 residues. V gave up 0 bases and J gave up 3 bases; unmatched junction bases: 15. The CDR3 DNA reads as TGTGCCACCAGCAGAGATCGGGCTAGCGGGGGTTGGGTCGGTACAGATACGCAGTATTTT. Encoded protein: CATSRDRASGGWVGTDTQYF. Supplemented by reference TRBV15 and TRBJ2-3, the full variable domain reads DAMVIQNPRYQVTQFGKPVTLSCSQTLNHNVMYWYQQKSSQAPKLLFHYYDKDFNNEADTPDNFQSRRPNTSFCFLDIRSPGLGDTAMYLCATSRDRASGGWVGTDTQYFGPGTRLTVL.

This clonotype was counted only a few times. The J gene is TRBJ2-3, the V gene TRBV6-1, with D tentatively TRBD2 (6 bases). The germline V and J ends were trimmed by 0 bases and 5 bases, with 15 bases remaining between them. The CDR3 consists of 16 residues. The germline gives CDR1 MNHNS, CDR2 SASEGT. Here the CDR3 DNA reads TGTGCCAGCAGTGAAGCTGGGGCACGGGGAGGAGATACGCAGTATTTT. Amino acids: CASSEAGARGGDTQYF.

The chain employs TRBV7-2 and TRBJ1-2; D is unresolved. The CDR3 loop spans 14 amino acids. CDR1 and CDR2 from the germline V gene are SGHTA and FQGNSA. V lost 4 bases and J 2 bases, leaving 11 bases between the germline ends. The CDR3 bases are TGTGCCAGCAGCTCACTACAGCTAAACTATGGCTACACCTTC. Residues: CASSSLQLNYGYTF.

This clonotype was detected a few times. This chain uses TRBV7-9 with TRBJ2-1; the D is unclear. Germline assignment: CDR1 SEHNR and CDR2 FQNEAQ (reference sequence). This CDR3 comprises 12 residues. Trimming left V 5 bases short and J 8 bases short, with 10 bases between. The chain's CDR3 is CASSTAKDEQFF. DNA for the CDR3: TGTGCCAGCAGCACAGCCAAGGATGAGCAGTTCTTC.